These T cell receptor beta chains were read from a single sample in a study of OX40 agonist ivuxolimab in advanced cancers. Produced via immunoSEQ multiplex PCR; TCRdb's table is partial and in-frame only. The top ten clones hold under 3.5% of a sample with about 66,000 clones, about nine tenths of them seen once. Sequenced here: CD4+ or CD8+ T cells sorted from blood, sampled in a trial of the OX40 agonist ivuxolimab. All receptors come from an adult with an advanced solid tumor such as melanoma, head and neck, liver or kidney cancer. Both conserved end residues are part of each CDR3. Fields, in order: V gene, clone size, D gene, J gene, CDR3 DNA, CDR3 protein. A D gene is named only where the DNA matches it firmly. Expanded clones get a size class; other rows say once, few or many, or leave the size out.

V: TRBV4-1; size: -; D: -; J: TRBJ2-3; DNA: TGCGCCAGCAGCCAAGACCAGGTAGGTACGCAGTATTTT; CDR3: CASSQDQVGTQYF
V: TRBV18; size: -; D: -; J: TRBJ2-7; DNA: TGTGCCAGCTCACCCTCCACGGTCGGGTGGGACGAGCAGTACTTC; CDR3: CASSPSTVGWDEQYF
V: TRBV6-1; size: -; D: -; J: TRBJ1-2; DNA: TGTGCCAGCAGTAATCCGGGACTCAACACCTTC; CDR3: CASSNPGLNTF
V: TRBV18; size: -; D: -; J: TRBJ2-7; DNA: TGTGCCAGCTCACCACTTGTCGTAGACAGGACCTACGAGCAGTACTTC; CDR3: CASSPLVVDRTYEQYF
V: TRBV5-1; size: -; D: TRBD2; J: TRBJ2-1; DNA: TGCGCCAGCAGCCTCACTAGCGGGAGACGACATGAGCAGTTCTTC; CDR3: CASSLTSGRRHEQFF
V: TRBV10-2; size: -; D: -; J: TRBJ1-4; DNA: TGCGCCAGCAGTGAGTCAGGCGAAGGTGAAAAACTGTTTTTT; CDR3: CASSESGEGEKLFF
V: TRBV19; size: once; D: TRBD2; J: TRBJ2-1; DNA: TGTGCCAGTAGTATAATAGCGGGAGGAAGGGATGAGCAGTTCTTC; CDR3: CASSIIAGGRDEQFF
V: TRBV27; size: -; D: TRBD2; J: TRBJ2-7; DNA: TGTGCCAGCAGTTCCCCGGGGGGGAGCTATGACGAGCAGTACTTC; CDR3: CASSSPGGSYDEQYF
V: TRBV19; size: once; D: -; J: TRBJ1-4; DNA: TGTGCCAGTAGTATCGAGGCAGAAACTAATGAAAAACTGTTTTTT; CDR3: CASSIEAETNEKLFF
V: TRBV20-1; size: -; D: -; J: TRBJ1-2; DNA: TGCAGTGCTTTAGGACAGTATGGCTACACCTTC; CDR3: CSALGQYGYTF
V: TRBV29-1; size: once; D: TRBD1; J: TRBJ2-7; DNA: TGCAGCACCCGACAGGGGAATCTCGCGGAGCAGTACTTC; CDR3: CSTRQGNLAEQYF
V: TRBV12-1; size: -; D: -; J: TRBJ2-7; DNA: TGTGCCAGCAGCTCCCCGACAGGGTTCAACGAGCAGTACTTC; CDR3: CASSSPTGFNEQYF
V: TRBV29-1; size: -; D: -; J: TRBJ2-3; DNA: TGCAGCGTTGGGGCTTTAGGGATGAGCACAGATACGCAGTATTTT; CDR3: CSVGALGMSTDTQYF
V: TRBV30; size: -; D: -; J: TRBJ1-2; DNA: TGTGCCTGGAACCGACAGGCCGAGGCCTATGGCTACACCTTC; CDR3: CAWNRQAEAYGYTF
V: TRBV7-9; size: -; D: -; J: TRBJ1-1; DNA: TGTGCCAGCAGTCCTGGGGCAATTGAGGATACTGAAGCTTTCTTT; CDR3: CASSPGAIEDTEAFF
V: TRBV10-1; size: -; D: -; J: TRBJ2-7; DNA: TGCGCCAGCAGTGAAGGATCCTACGAGCAGTACTTC; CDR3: CASSEGSYEQYF
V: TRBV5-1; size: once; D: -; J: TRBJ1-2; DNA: TGCGCCAGCAGGGGAGATGGCTACACCTTC; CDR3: CASRGDGYTF
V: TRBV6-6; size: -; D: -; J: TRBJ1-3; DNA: TGTGCCAGCAGGACCTCAGGGTCTGGAAACACCATATATTTT; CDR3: CASRTSGSGNTIYF
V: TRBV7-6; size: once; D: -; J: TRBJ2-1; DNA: TGTGCCAGCAGCTTATTTAGGGACCCCTCCTACAATGAGCAGTTCTTC; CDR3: CASSLFRDPSYNEQFF
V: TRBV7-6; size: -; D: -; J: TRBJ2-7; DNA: TGTGCCAGCAGCTTAGCGCTGGAACCCTCCTACGAGCAGTACTTC; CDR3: CASSLALEPSYEQYF
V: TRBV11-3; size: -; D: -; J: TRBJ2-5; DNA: TGTGCCAGCAGCTCCCCGACTACCCCAGAGACCCAGTACTTC; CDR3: CASSSPTTPETQYF
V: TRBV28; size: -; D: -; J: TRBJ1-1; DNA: TGTGCCAGCAGTCCGGGGACGGTAGTTCATCGGGTAGCTTTCTTT; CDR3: CASSPGTVVHRVAFF
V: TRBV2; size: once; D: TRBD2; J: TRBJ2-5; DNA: TGTGCCAGCACTCCTAGCGGGAGTGTGAAGACCCAGTACTTC; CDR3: CASTPSGSVKTQYF
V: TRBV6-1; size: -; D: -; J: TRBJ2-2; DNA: TGTGCCAGCAGTGAATTGGTTATCGGGGAGCTGTTTTTT; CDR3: CASSELVIGELFF
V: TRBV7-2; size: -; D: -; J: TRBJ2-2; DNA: TGTGCCAGCAGCTTAGAGGTTGATCGGACGGAGGGCACCGGGGAGCTGTTTTTT; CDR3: CASSLEVDRTEGTGELFF
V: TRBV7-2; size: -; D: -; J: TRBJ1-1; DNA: TGTGCCAGCAGTCTACAAGAGAACACTGAAGCTTTCTTT; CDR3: CASSLQENTEAFF
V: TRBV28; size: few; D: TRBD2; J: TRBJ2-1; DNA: TGTGCAAGCTTCTCGGCGGGAGTTGGAAGTGAGCAGTTCTTC; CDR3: CASFSAGVGSEQFF
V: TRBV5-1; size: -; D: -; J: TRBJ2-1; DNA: TGCGCCAGCAGTCATATGACGGGCGGGACCCCGCAGTTCTTC; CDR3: CASSHMTGGTPQFF
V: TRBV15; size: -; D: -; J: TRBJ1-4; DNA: TGTGCCACCAGCAGAGATCTCGGGCAAGAAAAACTGTTTTTT; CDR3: CATSRDLGQEKLFF